The following is a T cell receptor (beta chain) sequence with its context. This record comes from a study of blood T cell repertoires in COVID-19. As for the study in general: The analysed material was cDNA or gDNA that came from T cells, B-cell-depleted T cells, or PBMCs.

CDR3 length equals 12 residues. V was cut by 6 bases and J by 5 bases, with 10 bases left in between. Germline V gene sequence: CDR1 SGHKS, CDR2 YYEKEE (reference sequence). As handled by the study authors: Amplified reference gene primers provided the basis for estimating nucleated cell counts. The assay was immunoSEQ multiplex PCR, and TCRdb's table has in-frame clones only and misses some. That table furnishes V, J and clone size, whereas the DNA furnished D and trimming. The sample has hundreds of thousands of clones, roughly 84% seen once. The clonotype was recovered from a woman older than 75 with acute or convalescent COVID-19. Sequencing was carried out using peripheral blood. V and J are TRBV5-5 and TRBJ2-3, with D perhaps TRBD1 (5 bases). CDR3 in DNA: TGTGCCAGCATCCAGGGTGGAGATACGCAGTATTTT. Protein product: CASIQGGDTQYF.